Shown below are 29 T cell receptor beta chains from a single sample sequenced in a study of control samples from healthy donors and cancer patients. Only in-frame clones appear in the TCRdb table, and some are missing; sequencing was by immunoSEQ multiplex PCR. This table holds fewer than 95,000 clones, about 85% found once. Sequenced: blood. These receptor sequences come from a woman aged 45-65 years in good health.

The rearrangement links TRBV6-5 to TRBJ2-2; possible D gene TRBD2, 5 bases. The ends were cut back, 7 bases at V and 6 bases at J, with 12 bases in the middle. The germline V gene encodes CDR1 MNHEY and CDR2 SVGAGI. This CDR3 has 13 amino acids. The CDR3 spells CASIRGPAGELFF. In nucleotides, the CDR3 is TGTGCCAGCATCCGGGGTCCGGCCGGGGAGCTGTTTTTT.

The CDR3: CASSPDNNYGYTF. The DNA of the CDR3 is TGTGCCAGCTCACCAGACAACAACTATGGCTACACCTTC. The genes are TRBV18 and TRBJ1-2; no reliable D call. Germline loops: CDR1 KGHSH, CDR2 LQKENI. CDR3 length: 13 amino acids. V lost 2 bases and J lost 2, with 6 bases in between.

This sequence joins TRBV7-9 and TRBJ1-2; TRBD1 is a possible D gene (6 bases). The V end lost 5 bases, the J end lost 2 bases, and 9 bases lay between the germline ends. CDR1 is SEHNR and CDR2 is FQNEAQ in the germline V gene (reference sequence). The CDR3 totals 13 residues. The chain's CDR3 is CASSRDRNYGYTF. The CDR3 coding sequence is TGTGCCAGCAGCCGAGACAGGAACTATGGCTACACCTTC.

Here the CDR3 DNA reads TGCGCCAGCAGCCAAACGAATAACAATGAGCAGTTCTTC. It is translated as CASSQTNNNEQFF. The rearrangement joins TRBV4-3 to TRBJ2-1, with no clear D. The CDR3 has 13 residues. Germline V gives CDR1 LGHNA, CDR2 YSLEER. V was clipped by 2 bases and J by 5 bases, with 7 bases between them.

The J gene is TRBJ2-3, the V gene TRBV11-3; a weak D match, TRBD2 (5 bases). The germline V and J ends were trimmed by 0 bases and 3 bases, with 13 bases remaining between them. Per the germline V gene, CDR1 is SGHNT and CDR2 is YENEEA. This CDR3 contains 16 residues. This CDR3 reads CASSLDGRDRTDTQYF. CDR3 coding DNA: TGTGCCAGCAGCTTAGATGGACGGGATCGGACAGATACGCAGTATTTT.

This clone appeared a single time. The chain uses TRBV2 and TRBJ1-1, with D possibly being TRBD1 (5 bases). Trimming took off 10 bases at V and 1 base at J, with 16 bases between the two ends. The CDR3 is made up of 14 amino acids. Germline loops: CDR1 SNHLY, CDR2 FYNNEI. CDR3 nucleotides: TGTGCCACCCCTGGGGGACGGGGGAACACTGAAGCTTTCTTT. It translates to CATPGGRGNTEAFF.

The rearrangement uses TRBV2 and TRBJ1-4, with 7 bases matching TRBD1. Trimming cost V 8 bases and J 6 bases; bases outside gene matches: 3. The CDR3 is made up of 12 amino acids. Per the germline V gene, CDR1 is SNHLY and CDR2 is FYNNEI. CDR3 protein: CASCTGDEKLFF. CDR3 nucleotides: TGTGCCAGCTGTACAGGGGATGAAAAACTGTTTTTT.

V is TRBV25-1 and J is TRBJ2-1, with 9 bases fitting TRBD2. The CDR3 extends over 17 amino acids. With 4 bases clipped from V and 8 bases from J, the junction kept 15 bases outside the gene matches. Per the germline V gene, CDR1 is MGHDK and CDR2 is SYGVNS. The CDR3 is CASSGIPMAGGTDEQFF. DNA of the CDR3: TGTGCCAGCAGTGGGATCCCCATGGCGGGGGGGACAGATGAGCAGTTCTTC.

V usage is TRBV7-9 and J usage is TRBJ2-7; 8 bases agree with TRBD1. V shed 0 bases, J shed 2 bases, and the junction held 0 bases outside the gene matches. Germline V gene lookup returns CDR1 SEHNR and CDR2 FQNEAQ (reference sequence). The CDR3 covers 14 residues. As DNA, the CDR3 is TGTGCCAGCAGCTTAGCGGGACAGGCCTACGAGCAGTACTTC. It encodes CASSLAGQAYEQYF.

CDR3 sequence: CASNRQGNYGYTF. In DNA, the CDR3 is TGTGCCAGCAACCGACAGGGGAACTATGGCTACACCTTC. The rearrangement uses TRBV6-6 and TRBJ1-2; 8 nucleotides align to TRBD1. Germline trimming cut 7 bases from V and 2 bases from J; bases unmatched to any gene: 3. This CDR3 contains 13 residues. Germline CDR1 reads MNHNY; CDR2 reads SVGAGI (reference sequence).

The V and J genes are TRBV4-2 and TRBJ1-3, with 9 bases lining up with TRBD1. The CDR3 spans 19 residues. V gave up 5 bases and J gave up 1 base; unmatched junction bases: 15. Per the germline V gene, CDR1 is LGHNA and CDR2 is YNFKEQ. Here the CDR3 DNA reads TGTGCCAGCAGCTCACCACAGGGGGCGCGACTCCAATCTGGAAACACCATATATTTT. Translating it yields CASSSPQGARLQSGNTIYF.

The chain carries TRBV5-6 and TRBJ2-5; D is unclear. The CDR3 length is 13 residues. The V and J ends lost 0 bases and 5 bases respectively, with 8 bases between them. CDR1 and CDR2 from the germline V gene are SGHDT and YYEEEE. The CDR3 region is CASSLAGRETQYF. The CDR3 DNA follows: TGTGCCAGCAGCTTGGCGGGCAGGGAGACCCAGTACTTC.

This sequence joins TRBV15 and TRBJ2-1; TRBD2 might be the D (7 bases). Trimming took 5 bases from V and 5 from J, leaving 22 bases between them. Germline CDR1 is LNHNV and CDR2 is YYDKDF (reference sequence). The CDR3 runs 17 residues. In nucleotides, the CDR3 is TGTGCCACCAGCGCAGCCATCGGCGGGGGCGACCACAATGAGCAGTTCTTC. This sequence encodes CATSAAIGGGDHNEQFF.

The chain has TRBV3-1 (or the pseudogene TRBV3-2) and TRBJ2-5; TRBD1 aligns across 8 bases. The trim removed 0 bases at V and 4 bases at J, leaving 10 bases unmatched. This CDR3 is built from 17 residues. Per germline, CDR1 LGHDT and CDR2 YNNKEL (reference sequence). The CDR3 reads CASSQDLPRQGRETQYF. CDR3 DNA sequence: TGTGCCAGCAGCCAAGATTTGCCCCGACAGGGGAGAGAGACCCAGTACTTC.

The chain couples TRBV7-9 to TRBJ2-1; D assignment may be TRBD1 or TRBD2 (5 bases each). Germline CDR1 SEHNR, CDR2 FQNEAQ (reference sequence). The V gene lost 5 bases and the J gene lost 0 bases, with 11 bases spanning the gap. This CDR3 region has 15 residues. CDR3 sequence: CASSPGRSSYNEQFF. The CDR3, as DNA: TGTGCCAGCAGCCCAGGGAGAAGCTCCTACAATGAGCAGTTCTTC.

The chain links TRBV9 to TRBJ2-5; possible D gene TRBD2, 5 bases. Trimming removed 4 bases at V and 2 bases at J, with 18 bases between. This CDR3 is 16 amino acids long. Germline lookup yields CDR1 SGDLS and CDR2 YYNGEE. For the CDR3, the DNA is TGTGCCAGCAGCCCATCTCTTCAAGGGAGACAAGAGACCCAGTACTTC. It is translated as CASSPSLQGRQETQYF.

This chain connects TRBV29-1 to TRBJ1-5; D call uncertain. V dropped 2 bases and J dropped 5 bases, with 10 bases sitting between them. Germline values: CDR1 SQVTM, CDR2 ANQGSEA. CDR3 length equals 13 residues. This chain's CDR3 is CSVELSGDQPQHF. CDR3 coding DNA: TGCAGCGTTGAACTCAGCGGGGATCAGCCCCAGCATTTT. Combining the CDR3 with reference TRBV29-1 and TRBJ1-5 gives the whole variable domain SAVISQKPSRDICQRGTSLTIQCQVDSQVTMMFWYRQQPGQSLTLIATANQGSEATYESGFVIDKFPISRPNLTFSTLTVSNMSPEDSSIYLCSVELSGDQPQHFGDGTRLSIL.

This clone was observed once. The chain employs TRBV6-2 or TRBV6-3 and TRBJ2-1; tentatively, D is TRBD2 (6 bases). V lost 5 bases, J lost 1 base, and 12 bases lay in between. This CDR3 contains 15 residues. CDR1 MNHEY and CDR2 SVGEGT come from the germline V gene. The CDR3 bases are TGTGCCAGCAGTGGAGCGGGTTGGTCCTACAATGAGCAGTTCTTC. Amino acids: CASSGAGWSYNEQFF.

This rearrangement joins TRBV7-9 to TRBJ2-2; weak D call: TRBD2 (5 bases). The CDR3 has 14 amino acids. Germline V CDR1 and CDR2: SEHNR, FQNEAQ (reference sequence). V was shortened by 1 base and J by 6 bases, with 9 bases between the two germline ends. Here the CDR3 reads CASSLGLASGELFF. CDR3 in DNA: TGTGCCAGCAGCTTAGGGCTAGCATCCGGGGAGCTGTTTTTT.

V usage is TRBV10-3 and J usage is TRBJ2-1; the D is unclear. Trimming left V 3 bases short and J 4 bases short, with 7 bases between. Germline V gives CDR1 ENHRY, CDR2 SYGVKD. The CDR3 length is 13 residues. CDR3 DNA: TGTGCCATCAGTGATTGGAAGTACAATGAGCAGTTCTTC. It yields the protein CAISDWKYNEQFF.

The rearrangement links TRBV28 to TRBJ1-1; 9 nucleotides align to TRBD1. This CDR3 has 15 amino acids. Germline values: CDR1 MDHEN, CDR2 SYDVKM. V lost 5 bases and J lost 7; bases outside the gene matches: 11. DNA of the CDR3: TGTGCCAGCAGTCCCTCGCCACAGGGGGCAGGTGAAGCTTTCTTT. This encodes CASSPSPQGAGEAFF.

The CDR3, as DNA: TGTGCCAGCAGCTTAGGACAGCACAATCAGCCCCAGCATTTT. It is translated as CASSLGQHNQPQHF. V usage is TRBV7-9 and J usage is TRBJ1-5; D perhaps matches TRBD1 (5 bases). Trimming left V 1 base short and J 3 bases short, with 7 bases between. Germline CDR1 and CDR2: SEHNR and FQNEAQ (reference sequence). The length of the CDR3 is 14 residues.

This chain links TRBV7-9 with TRBJ2-7; maybe TRBD2 (5 bases). This CDR3 comprises 13 residues. Trimming took off 5 bases at V and 3 bases at J, with 11 bases between the two ends. Germline V gives CDR1 SEHNR, CDR2 FQNEAQ (reference sequence). The CDR3 here is CASSNTRFYEQYF. The CDR3 DNA follows: TGTGCCAGCAGCAACACTAGGTTCTACGAGCAGTACTTC.

The chain couples TRBV6-4 to TRBJ2-3, with 9 nucleotides matching TRBD2. Germline-derived CDR1 and CDR2 are MRHNA and SNTAGT. The CDR3 has 17 residues. Germline trimming cut 5 bases from V and 2 bases from J; bases unmatched to any gene: 11. The chain's CDR3 is CASSPGGAGGLTDTQYF. The CDR3 coding sequence is TGTGCCAGCAGTCCCGGGGGAGCGGGGGGCCTCACAGATACGCAGTATTTT.

V and J are TRBV19 and TRBJ2-5, with D possibly matching TRBD1 (5 bases). The CDR3 extends over 13 amino acids. Looked up from germline, CDR1 is LNHDA and CDR2 is SQIVND (reference sequence). The ends were cut back, 4 bases at V and 3 bases at J, with 9 bases in the middle. The CDR3 DNA reads as TGTGCCAGTAGTAGGGGCCGGGAAGAGACCCAGTACTTC. This gives the protein CASSRGREETQYF. The complete variable domain, with remaining parts taken from reference TRBV19 and TRBJ2-5, reads DGGITQSPKYLFRKEGQNVTLSCEQNLNHDAMYWYRQDPGQGLRLIYYSQIVNDFQKGDIAEGYSVSREKKESFPLTVTSAQKNPTAFYLCASSRGREETQYFGPGTRLLVL.

The V gene is TRBV6-5, the J gene TRBJ1-1, with unresolved D. Germline CDR1 and CDR2: MNHEY and SVGAGI. V was clipped by 4 bases and J by 3 bases, with 15 bases between them. The CDR3 is made up of 15 amino acids. CDR3 loop: CASSLRQAVDTEAFF. As DNA, the CDR3 is TGTGCCAGCAGTTTAAGGCAGGCTGTCGACACTGAAGCTTTCTTT.

This clone appeared once. The rearrangement joins TRBV12-3 or TRBV12-4 to TRBJ1-4; possibly TRBD1 for D (5 bases). This CDR3 has 13 amino acids. V was clipped by 9 bases and J by 4 bases, with 12 bases between them. This CDR3 reads CASSDRFNEKLFF. As DNA, the CDR3 is TGTGCCAGTAGCGACAGATTTAATGAAAAACTGTTTTTT.

The gene calls are TRBV19 and TRBJ2-7; D call uncertain. CDR1 and CDR2 (germline): LNHDA, SQIVND (reference sequence). The CDR3 runs to 15 residues. V was clipped by 1 base and J by 2 bases, with 12 bases between them. Here the CDR3 DNA reads TGTGCCAGTAGTATAGGAGTGTCCCGACCCTACGAGCAGTACTTC. Its protein product is CASSIGVSRPYEQYF.

This chain joins TRBV6-5 and TRBJ1-1; D might be TRBD1 (5 bases). This CDR3 is 14 amino acids long. V shed 6 bases and J shed 6 bases, with 17 bases lying between them. CDR1 is MNHEY, CDR2 SVGAGI, per germline. The CDR3 reads CASRDSQGVAEAFF. DNA for the CDR3: TGTGCCAGCAGAGACTCTCAGGGAGTAGCTGAAGCTTTCTTT.